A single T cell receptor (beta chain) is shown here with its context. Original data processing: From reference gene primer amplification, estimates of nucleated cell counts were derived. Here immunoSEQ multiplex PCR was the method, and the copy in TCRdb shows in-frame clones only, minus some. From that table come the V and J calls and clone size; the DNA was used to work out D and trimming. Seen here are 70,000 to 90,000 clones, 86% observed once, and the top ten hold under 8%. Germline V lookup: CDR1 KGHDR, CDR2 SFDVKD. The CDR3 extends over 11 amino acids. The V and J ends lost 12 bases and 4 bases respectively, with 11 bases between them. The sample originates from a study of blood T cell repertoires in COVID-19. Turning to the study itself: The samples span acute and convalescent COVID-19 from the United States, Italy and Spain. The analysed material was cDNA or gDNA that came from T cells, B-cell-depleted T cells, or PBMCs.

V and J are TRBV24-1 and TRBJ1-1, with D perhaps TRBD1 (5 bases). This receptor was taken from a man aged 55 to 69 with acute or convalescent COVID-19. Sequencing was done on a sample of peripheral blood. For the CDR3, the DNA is TGTGCCCCTTGGGGGGGCACTGAAGCTTTCTTT. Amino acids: CAPWGGTEAFF.